The clone carrying this T cell receptor beta chain came up many times. These data belong to a study of T-cell reconstitution after alpha-beta-depleted transplantation in children. V shed 5 bases and J shed 6 bases, with 14 bases lying between them. CDR3 size: 14 residues. The TCRbeta library was prepared with unique molecular identifiers. From the PCR reads, TCRdb called clonotypes with MiXCR, one entry per CDR3 protein. Counted here are 900,000 or so distinct CDR3 sequences, roughly 15% occurring once; the ten biggest clones make up around 4.5%. The chain links TRBV12-3 or TRBV12-4 to TRBJ1-5; tentatively, D is TRBD1 (5 bases). This receptor was identified in a male patient younger than 18 who had a stem cell transplant for acute lymphoblastic leukemia, so the T cells may come from the graft donor. The sequencing here drew on PBMCs, mostly from graft donor cells, taken 360 days after TCRalphabeta/CD19-depleted stem cell transplant. The CDR3 sequence is CASSPVGRGQPQHF. The CDR3 DNA sequence: TGTGCCAGCAGTCCTGTGGGGAGGGGTCAGCCCCAGCATTTT.